Below, 25 T cell receptor beta chains from the same sample are listed, as sequenced in a study of PD-1 blockade in classical Hodgkin lymphoma. Each of the patients experienced relapse following autologous stem cell transplantation, and their brentuximab vedotin exposure differed. Clones were read by immunoSEQ multiplex PCR, and TCRdb kept only the in-frame ones, dropping some. The sample yields over 15,000 clones, 55% to 70% seen once. The sequencing here drew on peripheral blood mononuclear cells (PBMCs), taken before the second cycle of nivolumab. The receptors come from a human donor with classical Hodgkin lymphoma.

This rearrangement joins TRBV7-9 to TRBJ1-2; no definite D call. Germline assignment: CDR1 SEHNR and CDR2 FQNEAQ (reference sequence). V was trimmed by 1 base and J by 4 bases, leaving 7 bases between them. The CDR3 has 13 residues. CDR3 region: CASSLVGSYGYTF. The CDR3 DNA is TGTGCCAGCAGCTTAGTGGGCAGCTATGGCTACACCTTC.

The CDR3: CASSSGPGGYEGEQYF. CDR3 DNA sequence: TGTGCCAGCAGCTCCGGGCCGGGAGGCTATGAGGGCGAGCAGTACTTC. The V gene is TRBV11-2, the J gene TRBJ2-7; 7 bases map to TRBD2. From germline, CDR1 is SGHAT and CDR2 FQNNGV. The CDR3 is made up of 16 amino acids. The junction had 15 bases not matched to a gene; V was cut back by 4 bases and J by 6 bases.

Here the CDR3 DNA reads TGTGCCAGCAGCGTTAGCGGGAGGGCCCCAGATACGCAGTATTTT. As protein: CASSVSGRAPDTQYF. The chain recombines TRBV11-2 with TRBJ2-3; 11 nucleotides agree with TRBD2. Germline V gene data show CDR1 as SGHAT and CDR2 as FQNNGV. The V and J ends lost 5 bases and 4 bases, in that order; junction bases with no gene match: 5. CDR3 length equals 15 residues.

This clone was seen a single time. The chain combines TRBV11-1 with TRBJ2-1; 12 nucleotides match TRBD2. This CDR3 comprises 17 residues. The germline gives CDR1 SGHAT, CDR2 FQDESV (reference sequence). V gave up 4 bases and J gave up 2 bases; unmatched junction bases: 6. CDR3 loop: CASSSLGLAGAYNEQFF. CDR3 sequence (DNA): TGTGCCAGCAGCTCCCTGGGACTAGCGGGCGCCTACAATGAGCAGTTCTTC.

V gene TRBV28 combines with J gene TRBJ1-3; D remains unclear. The CDR3 sequence is 13 residues long. Germline loops: CDR1 MDHEN, CDR2 SYDVKM. Trimming pared 1 base from V and 4 bases from J, leaving 5 bases between. The DNA of the CDR3 is TGTGCCAGCAGTTTATTAAACGGAAACACCATATATTTT. Translated, it gives CASSLLNGNTIYF.

This chain joins TRBV4-1 and TRBJ1-2; D unclear. Germline V gene sequence: CDR1 MGHRA, CDR2 YSYEKL. Trimming removed 3 bases from V and 3 bases from J, with 11 bases in between. This CDR3 has 14 residues. The CDR3 region is CASSHIPPHYGYTF. CDR3 bases: TGCGCCAGCAGCCATATCCCACCCCACTATGGCTACACCTTC.

The J gene is TRBJ1-4, the V gene TRBV6-5; D is unclear. CDR3 length equals 14 residues. Germline loops: CDR1 MNHEY, CDR2 SVGAGI. Trimming shortened V by 7 bases and J by 5 bases, and 14 bases separated the two germline ends. The CDR3 DNA is TGTGCCAGCAAAGAAGGGCTGGGGAATGAAAAACTGTTTTTT. It yields the protein CASKEGLGNEKLFF.

V gene TRBV2 combines with J gene TRBJ2-7; D ambiguous. The germline V gene has CDR1 SNHLY and CDR2 FYNNEI. The CDR3 is 15 amino acids. Trimming left V 8 bases short and J 0 bases short, with 17 bases between. CDR3 loop: CASLHGLKSSYEQYF. The CDR3 DNA reads as TGTGCCAGCCTTCACGGCTTAAAGAGCTCCTACGAGCAGTACTTC. The whole variable domain, filled in from reference TRBV2 and TRBJ2-7, reads EPEVTQTPSHQVTQMGQEVILRCVPISNHLYFYWYRQILGQKVEFLVSFYNNEISEKSEIFDDQFSVERPDGSNFTLKIRSTKLEDSAMYFCASLHGLKSSYEQYFGPGTRLTVT.

The chain joins TRBV6-1 to TRBJ2-1; 11 bases fit TRBD2. V lost 6 bases and J lost 6; bases outside the gene matches: 4. Germline lookup yields CDR1 MNHNS and CDR2 SASEGT. CDR3 size: 14 residues. The CDR3 nucleotides read TGTGCCAGCAGAACTAGCGGGGGTACCAATGAGCAGTTCTTC. Its translation is CASRTSGGTNEQFF.

The J gene is TRBJ1-1, the V gene TRBV29-1; TRBD1 is a possible D gene (5 bases). V lost 5 bases to trimming and J lost 4 bases, with 8 bases between them. Looked up from germline, CDR1 is SQVTM and CDR2 is ANQGSEA. The CDR3 runs to 11 residues. In DNA form, the CDR3 reads TGCAGCGTTTGGGGGGGCACTGAAGCTTTCTTT. It is translated as CSVWGGTEAFF.

The DNA of the CDR3 is TGTGCCAGCAGCTTGGCGCTAGCAGACACCGGGGAGCTGTTTTTT. As protein: CASSLALADTGELFF. V is TRBV5-6 and J is TRBJ2-2; a weak D match, TRBD2 (5 bases). This CDR3 comprises 15 residues. With 0 bases removed from V and 3 bases from J, the gap between germline ends came to 9 bases. CDR1 SGHDT and CDR2 YYEEEE come from the germline V gene. Combining the CDR3 with reference TRBV5-6 and TRBJ2-2 gives the whole variable domain DAGVTQSPTHLIKTRGQQVTLRCSPKSGHDTVSWYQQALGQGPQFIFQYYEEEERQRGNFPDRFSGHQFPNYSSELNVNALLLGDSALYLCASSLALADTGELFFGEGSRLTVL.

This chain links TRBV14 with TRBJ2-7; D is unresolved. The length of the CDR3 is 15 residues. CDR1 SGHDN and CDR2 FVKESK come from the germline V gene. Trimming cost V 0 bases and J 6 bases, with 15 bases left between them. CDR3 sequence reads: CASSQDPGPLSEQYF. The CDR3 DNA follows: TGTGCCAGCAGCCAAGATCCCGGACCGCTATCCGAGCAGTACTTC.

The DNA of the CDR3 is TGTGCCAGTAGTGTGGGCTGGGGCCTGAACACTGAAGCTTTCTTT. It codes for CASSVGWGLNTEAFF. V usage is TRBV19 and J usage is TRBJ1-1, with D perhaps TRBD1 (5 bases). The CDR3 is made up of 15 amino acids. Germline lookup yields CDR1 LNHDA and CDR2 SQIVND (reference sequence). V was clipped by 5 bases and J by 0 bases, with 13 bases between them.

The V call is TRBV25-1, the J call TRBJ1-6, with D hard to call. The germline V gene has CDR1 MGHDK and CDR2 SYGVNS. Trimming pared 4 bases from V and 8 bases from J, leaving 9 bases between. CDR3 length equals 13 residues. The CDR3 region has the DNA TGTGCCAGCAGTGCTTTAGGAGATTCACCCCTCCACTTT. Encoded protein: CASSALGDSPLHF.

V is TRBV7-9 and J is TRBJ2-1; TRBD2 aligns across 15 bases. Germline V gene lookup returns CDR1 SEHNR and CDR2 FQNEAQ (reference sequence). V was clipped by 5 bases and J by 10 bases; unmatched bases: 9. CDR3 size: 16 residues. The DNA of the CDR3 is TGTGCCAGCAGCCCACCAGCGGGACTAGCGGGAGGAGAGCAGTTCTTC. It is translated as CASSPPAGLAGGEQFF. The full variable domain, with the rest looked up from reference TRBV7-9 and TRBJ2-1, is DTGVSQNPRHKITKRGQNVTFRCDPISEHNRLYWYRQTLGQGPEFLTYFQNEAQLEKSRLLSDRFSAERPKGSFSTLEIQRTEQGDSAMYLCASSPPAGLAGGEQFFGPGTRLTVL.

This chain joins TRBV5-1 and TRBJ2-1; 8 bases are shared with TRBD2. This CDR3 is 14 amino acids long. The germline V gene encodes CDR1 SGHRS and CDR2 YFSETQ. Trimming removed 2 bases from V and 6 bases from J; junction bases left unmatched: 4. The CDR3 protein is CASSFISGANEQFF. The DNA for the CDR3 is TGCGCCAGCAGCTTCATTAGCGGGGCCAATGAGCAGTTCTTC.

V gene TRBV18 combines with J gene TRBJ1-5; weak D call: TRBD1 (5 bases). Looked up from germline, CDR1 is KGHSH and CDR2 is LQKENI. The CDR3 is 15 amino acids. Trimming took off 3 bases at V and 6 bases at J, with 15 bases between the two ends. This chain's CDR3 is CASSPGGNTGQPQHF. CDR3 coding DNA: TGTGCCAGCTCACCGGGGGGGAACACAGGTCAGCCCCAGCATTTT.

The chain recombines TRBV11-2 with TRBJ2-1; D unclear. The V gene's germline CDR1 is SGHAT and CDR2 FQNNGV. The CDR3 has 15 residues. Trimming pared 0 bases from V and 5 bases from J, leaving 11 bases between. CDR3 in amino acids: CASSLDPGPNNEQFF. The CDR3, as DNA: TGTGCCAGCAGCTTAGATCCGGGCCCGAACAATGAGCAGTTCTTC.

This clone was counted between two and nine times. The chain links TRBV9 to TRBJ2-1; TRBD2 aligns across 10 bases. Germline CDR1 SGDLS, CDR2 YYNGEE. The CDR3 is 15 residues long. V trimming: 0 bases; J trimming: 4 bases; junction bases outside the gene matches: 1. The CDR3 reads CASSVALAGYNEQFF. DNA for the CDR3: TGTGCCAGCAGCGTAGCACTAGCGGGGTACAATGAGCAGTTCTTC. Full variable domain (rest looked up from reference TRBV9 and TRBJ2-1): DSGVTQTPKHLITATGQRVTLRCSPRSGDLSVYWYQQSLDQGLQFLIQYYNGEERAKGNILERFSAQQFPDLHSELNLSSLELGDSALYFCASSVALAGYNEQFFGPGTRLTVL.

This clone is judged medium-sized. This chain uses TRBV2 with TRBJ1-3; 9 bases fit TRBD1. V lost 8 bases to trimming and J lost 0 bases; unmatched junction nucleotides: 2. Germline V gives CDR1 SNHLY, CDR2 FYNNEI. This CDR3 spans 14 amino acids. This chain's CDR3 is CASGDRVSGNTIYF. The CDR3 DNA reads as TGTGCCAGCGGGGACAGGGTCTCTGGAAACACCATATATTTT.

This chain uses TRBV7-2 with TRBJ2-2; TRBD2 aligns across 7 bases. This CDR3 is built from 14 residues. CDR1 is SGHTA, CDR2 FQGNSA, per germline. V dropped 4 bases and J dropped 4; count of bases not matched to a gene: 3. The CDR3 region is CASSWASGTGELFF. The CDR3 region has the DNA TGTGCCAGCAGCTGGGCTAGCGGCACCGGGGAGCTGTTTTTT.

The chain uses TRBV6-1 and TRBJ2-2; 8 positions match TRBD2. The trim removed 7 bases at V and 1 base at J, leaving 2 bases unmatched. Germline V gene lookup returns CDR1 MNHNS and CDR2 SASEGT. The CDR3 is made up of 14 amino acids. The CDR3, as DNA: TGTGCCAGCACAGCGGGAGTGAACACCGGGGAGCTGTTTTTT. It codes for CASTAGVNTGELFF.

This chain connects TRBV19 to TRBJ1-2; 9 bases map to TRBD1. The CDR3 contains 12 residues. Germline V gene sequence: CDR1 LNHDA, CDR2 SQIVND (reference sequence). The trim removed 9 bases at V and 4 bases at J, leaving 3 bases unmatched. CDR3: CASGQGIYGYTF. In nucleotides, the CDR3 is TGTGCCAGCGGACAGGGGATCTATGGCTACACCTTC.

The chain carries TRBV6-5 and TRBJ1-1, with a tentative D call TRBD1 (6 bases). Trimming stripped 6 bases from V and 0 bases from J, with 11 bases between. The CDR3 totals 14 residues. Looked up from germline, CDR1 is MNHEY and CDR2 is SVGAGI. The CDR3 DNA sequence: TGTGCCAGCAGCGCCGGGACATTGAACACTGAAGCTTTCTTT. This gives the protein CASSAGTLNTEAFF.

This clone was seen a handful of times. V usage is TRBV5-1 and J usage is TRBJ2-1, with TRBD1 matching 10 bases. Germline-derived CDR1 and CDR2 are SGHRS and YFSETQ. V dropped 3 bases and J dropped 6; count of bases not matched to a gene: 12. The CDR3 is 17 amino acids. The CDR3 bases are TGCGCCAGCAGCTCTGCCCCCGGACAGGGGGTCCCCAATGAGCAGTTCTTC. It translates to CASSSAPGQGVPNEQFF.